Listed here are 15 T cell receptor beta chains from one sample, sequenced in a study of shared T cell receptors in the human thymus. Clones were sequenced by immunoSEQ multiplex PCR, and TCRdb holds only the in-frame ones, with some missing. The table includes 650,000 to 950,000 clones, approximately 85% detected once. These data are also associated with another study on human thymus T cells.

Sample: thymocytes. These receptors all stem from a girl less than two years old with a congenital heart defect.

The rearrangement uses TRBV5-1 and TRBJ2-5; D unclear. CDR1 is SGHRS, CDR2 YFSETQ, per germline. V shed 7 bases and J shed 2 bases, with 9 bases lying between them. CDR3 length: 12 residues. In nucleotides, the CDR3 is TGCGCCAGCTTTGAGACTCAAGAGACCCAGTACTTC. This sequence encodes CASFETQETQYF.

V is TRBV7-9 and J is TRBJ1-4; no clear D gene. The germline V gene encodes CDR1 SEHNR and CDR2 FQNEAQ (reference sequence). The CDR3 is made up of 15 amino acids. Trimming took 4 bases from V and 0 from J, leaving 9 bases between them. CDR3 residues: CASSSSGATNEKLFF. DNA for the CDR3: TGTGCCAGCAGCTCCTCAGGTGCAACTAATGAAAAACTGTTTTTT.

This chain uses TRBV5-4 with TRBJ1-4, with D hard to call. V lost 4 bases, J lost 8 bases, and 21 bases lay in between. This CDR3 region has 16 residues. Germline V lookup: CDR1 SGHNT, CDR2 YYREEE (reference sequence). The CDR3 is CASSTSPGGADEKLFF. The CDR3 DNA sequence: TGTGCCAGCAGCACCTCTCCGGGAGGCGCCGACGAAAAACTGTTTTTT.

The chain's CDR3 is CASSSDRVVDTEAFF. CDR3 in DNA: TGTGCCAGCAGTTCTGACAGGGTTGTGGACACTGAAGCTTTCTTT. This chain connects TRBV11-2 to TRBJ1-1, with 7 bases fitting TRBD1. The CDR3 is made up of 15 amino acids. V lost 6 bases, J lost 3 bases, and 10 bases stayed unmatched. The germline CDR1 and CDR2 sequences are SGHAT and FQNNGV.

This clone was seen once. The V gene is TRBV25-1, the J gene TRBJ1-2; TRBD1 matches 8 bases. This CDR3 region has 15 residues. With V trimmed by 3 bases and J by 4 bases, 7 bases remained unmatched. Per the germline V gene, CDR1 is MGHDK and CDR2 is SYGVNS. Here the CDR3 reads CASSESRDRSYGYTF. CDR3 bases: TGTGCCAGCAGTGAGTCTCGGGACAGGAGCTATGGCTACACCTTC.

This clone has just one count. The chain uses TRBV5-6 and TRBJ2-1; tentative D call: TRBD1 (5 bases). The CDR3 is 15 amino acids. V was cut by 5 bases and J by 0 bases, with 12 bases left in between. Germline values: CDR1 SGHDT, CDR2 YYEEEE. CDR3 in amino acids: CASRWGRSSYNEQFF. CDR3 coding DNA: TGTGCCAGCAGGTGGGGCAGAAGCTCCTACAATGAGCAGTTCTTC.

This CDR3 reads CASSLDGASGANNEQFF. The CDR3 bases are TGCGCCAGCAGCTTGGACGGAGCTAGCGGGGCGAACAATGAGCAGTTCTTC. The V and J genes are TRBV5-1 and TRBJ2-1; 9 nucleotides match TRBD2. The CDR3 is 17 amino acids. The V gene end was trimmed by 0 bases and the J gene end by 5 bases; junction bases not matched to a gene: 9. CDR1 and CDR2 (germline): SGHRS, YFSETQ.

The J gene is TRBJ1-5, the V gene TRBV27; D might be TRBD1 (6 bases). The CDR3 runs 16 residues. Per the germline V gene, CDR1 is MNHEY and CDR2 is SMNVEV (reference sequence). V was clipped by 6 bases and J by 0 bases, with 15 bases between them. The CDR3 coding sequence is TGTGCCAGCAGCCAGGGGCCCACTTATAGCAATCAGCCCCAGCATTTT. Its protein is CASSQGPTYSNQPQHF.

The chain uses TRBV2 and TRBJ1-2, with D hard to call. The CDR3 sequence is 11 residues long. Trimming took 9 bases from V and 4 from J, leaving 9 bases between them. Germline V gene lookup returns CDR1 SNHLY and CDR2 FYNNEI. The CDR3 reads CARRTGYGYTF. CDR3 nucleotides: TGTGCCAGGAGGACTGGCTATGGCTACACCTTC.

V gene TRBV4-1 combines with J gene TRBJ2-1; 9 bases fit TRBD2. The CDR3 runs 15 residues. The V gene's germline CDR1 is MGHRA and CDR2 YSYEKL. Losses at the gene ends were 1 base for V and 9 bases for J; bases not matched to a gene: 7. This CDR3 reads CASSQGLAGVGEQFF. The CDR3 nucleotides read TGCGCCAGCAGCCAAGGTTTAGCGGGGGTCGGTGAGCAGTTCTTC.

This chain links TRBV6-5 with TRBJ1-1; tentative D call: TRBD1 (5 bases). The CDR3 is made up of 15 amino acids. V was trimmed by 4 bases and J by 1 base, leaving 13 bases between them. From germline, CDR1 is MNHEY and CDR2 SVGAGI. The CDR3 loop reads CASSLGGAKNTEAFF. In nucleotides, the CDR3 is TGTGCCAGCAGTTTGGGGGGAGCTAAGAACACTGAAGCTTTCTTT.

CDR3: CASSLRWTSGGYNEQFF. The CDR3 nucleotides are TGCGCCAGCAGCCTTCGATGGACTAGCGGGGGATACAATGAGCAGTTCTTC. The chain combines TRBV4-1 with TRBJ2-1; the match to TRBD2 covers 13 bases. Germline CDR1 and CDR2: MGHRA and YSYEKL. The CDR3 has 17 residues. V shed 4 bases and J 4 bases; nucleotides not matched to a gene: 7.

This clone was seen once. The rearrangement links TRBV19 to TRBJ2-1, with D unresolved. Per germline, CDR1 LNHDA and CDR2 SQIVND (reference sequence). The CDR3 is 11 amino acids. The V end was cut by 5 bases, the J end by 7 bases, with 6 bases between. In nucleotides, the CDR3 is TGTGCCAGTAGTGGCCGAAATGAGCAGTTCTTC. The encoded protein is CASSGRNEQFF.

The chain employs TRBV11-2 and TRBJ1-1, with TRBD1 as a possible D gene (6 bases). Trimming left V 7 bases short and J 0 bases short, with 21 bases between. Per germline, CDR1 SGHAT and CDR2 FQNNGV. The CDR3 length is 17 residues. The CDR3 region is CASTSGGLPIMNTEAFF. CDR3 nucleotides: TGTGCCAGCACCTCGGGGGGGCTCCCTATTATGAACACTGAAGCTTTCTTT.

In its sample, this clone was seen a few times. The V gene is TRBV6-1, the J gene TRBJ1-2; 7 nucleotides match TRBD1. Unmatched junction bases numbered 8, after V lost 6 bases and J lost 1 base. This CDR3 has 15 amino acids. The germline CDR1 and CDR2 sequences are MNHNS and SASEGT. For the CDR3, the DNA is TGTGCCAGCAGGGAGAGGACAGGAAGTAACTATGGCTACACCTTC. This sequence encodes CASRERTGSNYGYTF.